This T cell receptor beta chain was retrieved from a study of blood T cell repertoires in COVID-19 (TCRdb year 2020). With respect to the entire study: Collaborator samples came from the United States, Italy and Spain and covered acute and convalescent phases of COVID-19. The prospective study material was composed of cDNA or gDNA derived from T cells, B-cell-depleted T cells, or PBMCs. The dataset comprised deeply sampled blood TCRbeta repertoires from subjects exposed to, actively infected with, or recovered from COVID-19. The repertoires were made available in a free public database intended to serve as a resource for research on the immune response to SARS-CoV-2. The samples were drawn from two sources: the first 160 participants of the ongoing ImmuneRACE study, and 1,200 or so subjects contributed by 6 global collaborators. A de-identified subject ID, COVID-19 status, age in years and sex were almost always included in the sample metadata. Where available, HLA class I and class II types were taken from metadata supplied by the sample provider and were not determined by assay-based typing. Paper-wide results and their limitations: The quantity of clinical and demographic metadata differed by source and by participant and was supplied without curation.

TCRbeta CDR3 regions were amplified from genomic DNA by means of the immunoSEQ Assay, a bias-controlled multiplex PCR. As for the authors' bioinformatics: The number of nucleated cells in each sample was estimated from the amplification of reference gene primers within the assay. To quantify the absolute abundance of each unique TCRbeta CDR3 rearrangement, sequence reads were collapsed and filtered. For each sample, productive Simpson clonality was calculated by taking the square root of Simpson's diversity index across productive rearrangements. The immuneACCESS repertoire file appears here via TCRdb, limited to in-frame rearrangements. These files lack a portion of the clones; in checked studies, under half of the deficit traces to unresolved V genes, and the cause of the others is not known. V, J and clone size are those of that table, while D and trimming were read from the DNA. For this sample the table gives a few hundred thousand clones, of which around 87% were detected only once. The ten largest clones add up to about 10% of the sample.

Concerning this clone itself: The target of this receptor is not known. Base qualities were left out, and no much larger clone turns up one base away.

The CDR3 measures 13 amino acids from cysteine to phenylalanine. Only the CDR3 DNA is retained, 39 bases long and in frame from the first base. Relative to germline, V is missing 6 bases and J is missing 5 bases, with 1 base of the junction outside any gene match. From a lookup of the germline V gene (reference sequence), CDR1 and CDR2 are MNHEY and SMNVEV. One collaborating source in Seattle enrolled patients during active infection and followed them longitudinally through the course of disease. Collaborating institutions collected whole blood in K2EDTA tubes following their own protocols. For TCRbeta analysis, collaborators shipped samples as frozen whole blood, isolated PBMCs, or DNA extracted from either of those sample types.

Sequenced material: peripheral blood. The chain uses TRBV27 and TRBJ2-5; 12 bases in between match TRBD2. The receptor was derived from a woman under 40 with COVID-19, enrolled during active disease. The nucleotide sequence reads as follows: TGTGCCAGCAGGACTAGCGGGAGTGAGACCCAGTACTTC. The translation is CASRTSGSETQYF.